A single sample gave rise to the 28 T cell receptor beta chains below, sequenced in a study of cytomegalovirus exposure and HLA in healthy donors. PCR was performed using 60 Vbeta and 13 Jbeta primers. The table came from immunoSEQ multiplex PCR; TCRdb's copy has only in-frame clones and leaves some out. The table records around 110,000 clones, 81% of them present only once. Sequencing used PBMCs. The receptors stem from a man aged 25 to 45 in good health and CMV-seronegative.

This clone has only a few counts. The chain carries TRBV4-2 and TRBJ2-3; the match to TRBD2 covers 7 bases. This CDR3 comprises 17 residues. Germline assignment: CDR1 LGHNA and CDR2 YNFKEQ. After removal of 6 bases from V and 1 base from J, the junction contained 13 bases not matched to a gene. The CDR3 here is CASRLVAGLKGTDTQYF. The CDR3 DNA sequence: TGTGCCAGCAGACTCGTAGCGGGTTTGAAGGGCACAGATACGCAGTATTTT.

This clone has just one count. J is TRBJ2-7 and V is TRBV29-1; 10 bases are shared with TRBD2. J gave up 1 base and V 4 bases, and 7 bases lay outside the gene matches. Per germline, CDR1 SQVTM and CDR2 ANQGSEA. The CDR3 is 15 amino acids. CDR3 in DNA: TGCAGCGTTGGTCGGACTAGCGGATTTTCCTACGAGCAGTACTTC. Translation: CSVGRTSGFSYEQYF.

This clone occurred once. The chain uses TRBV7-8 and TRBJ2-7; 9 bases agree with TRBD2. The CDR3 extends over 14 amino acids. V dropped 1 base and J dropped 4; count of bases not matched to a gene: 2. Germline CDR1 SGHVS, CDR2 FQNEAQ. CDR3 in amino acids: CASSLGGRGYEQYF. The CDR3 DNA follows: TGTGCCAGCAGCTTAGGCGGGAGGGGGTACGAGCAGTACTTC.

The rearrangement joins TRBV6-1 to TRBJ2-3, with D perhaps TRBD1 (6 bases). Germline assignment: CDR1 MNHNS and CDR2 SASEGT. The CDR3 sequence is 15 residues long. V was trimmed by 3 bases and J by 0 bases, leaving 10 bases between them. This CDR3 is CASSEVGASTDTQYF. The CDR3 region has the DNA TGTGCCAGCAGTGAGGTGGGGGCTAGCACAGATACGCAGTATTTT.

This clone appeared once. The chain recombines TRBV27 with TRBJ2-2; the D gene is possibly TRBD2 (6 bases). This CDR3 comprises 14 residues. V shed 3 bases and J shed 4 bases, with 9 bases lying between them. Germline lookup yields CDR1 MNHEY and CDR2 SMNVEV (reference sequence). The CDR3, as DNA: TGTGCCAGCAGTTTCCCCGGGGGCACCGGGGAGCTGTTTTTT. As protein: CASSFPGGTGELFF.

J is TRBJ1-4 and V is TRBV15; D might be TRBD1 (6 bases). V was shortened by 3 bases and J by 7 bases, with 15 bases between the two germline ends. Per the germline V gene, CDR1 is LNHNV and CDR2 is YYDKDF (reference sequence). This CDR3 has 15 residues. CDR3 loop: CATSSGAGGPEKLFF. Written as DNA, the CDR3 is TGTGCCACCAGCAGCGGCGCGGGGGGCCCTGAAAAACTGTTTTTT.

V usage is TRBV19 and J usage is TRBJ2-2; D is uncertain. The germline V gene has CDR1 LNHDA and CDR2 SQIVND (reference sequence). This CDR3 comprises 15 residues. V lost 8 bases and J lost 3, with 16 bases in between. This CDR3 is CASGLGAIYTGELFF. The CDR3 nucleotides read TGTGCCAGTGGCCTAGGAGCGATTTACACCGGGGAGCTGTTTTTT.

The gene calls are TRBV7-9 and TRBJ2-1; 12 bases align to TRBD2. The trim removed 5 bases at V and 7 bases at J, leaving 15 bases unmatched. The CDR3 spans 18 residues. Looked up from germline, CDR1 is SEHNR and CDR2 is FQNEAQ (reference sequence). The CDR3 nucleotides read TGTGCCAGCAGCCGATTGACTAGCGGGAGTCTTGTAAGTAATGAGCAGTTCTTC. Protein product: CASSRLTSGSLVSNEQFF.

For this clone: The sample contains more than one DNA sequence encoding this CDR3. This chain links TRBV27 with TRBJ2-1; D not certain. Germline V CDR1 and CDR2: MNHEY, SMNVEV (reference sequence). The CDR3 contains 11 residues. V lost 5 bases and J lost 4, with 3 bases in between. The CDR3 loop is CASSLYNEQFF. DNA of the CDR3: TGTGCCAGCAGTCTATACAATGAGCAGTTCTTC.

DNA of the CDR3: TGTGCCAGCAAAATTGACAGGGGAATCTACGAGCAGTACTTC. It translates to CASKIDRGIYEQYF. This chain joins TRBV6-5 and TRBJ2-5; 8 bases line up with TRBD1. The J call is doubtful: the DNA matches TRBJ2-7 better. Germline V CDR1 and CDR2: MNHEY, SVGAGI. This CDR3 has 14 residues.

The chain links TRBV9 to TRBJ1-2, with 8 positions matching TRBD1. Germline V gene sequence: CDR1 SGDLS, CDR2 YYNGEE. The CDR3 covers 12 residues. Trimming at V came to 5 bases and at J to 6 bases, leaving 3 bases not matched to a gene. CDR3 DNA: TGTGCCAGCAGGGGACAGGTCCATGGCTACACCTTC. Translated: CASRGQVHGYTF. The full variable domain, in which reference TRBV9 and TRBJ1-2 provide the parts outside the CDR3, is DSGVTQTPKHLITATGQRVTLRCSPRSGDLSVYWYQQSLDQGLQFLIQYYNGEERAKGNILERFSAQQFPDLHSELNLSSLELGDSALYFCASRGQVHGYTFGSGTRLTVV.

The CDR3 nucleotides are TGTGCCAGCAGCCCCTGGACAGGGAGAGGTGAAGCTTTCTTT. Protein: CASSPWTGRGEAFF. The rearrangement links TRBV7-9 to TRBJ1-1; 8 bases align to TRBD1. Trimming cost V 5 bases and J 7 bases; bases outside gene matches: 9. Germline-derived CDR1 and CDR2 are SEHNR and FQNEAQ (reference sequence). This CDR3 has 14 residues.

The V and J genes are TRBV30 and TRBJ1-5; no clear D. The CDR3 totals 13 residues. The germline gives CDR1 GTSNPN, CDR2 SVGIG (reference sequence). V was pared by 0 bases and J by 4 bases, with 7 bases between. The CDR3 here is CAWSVLGNQPQHF. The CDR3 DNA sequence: TGTGCCTGGAGTGTACTCGGGAATCAGCCCCAGCATTTT.

CDR3 DNA: TGTGCCAGCAGCACAGGCGTCCTTAGCACCGGGGAGCTGTTTTTT. It specifies CASSTGVLSTGELFF. The chain employs TRBV9 and TRBJ2-2, with D possibly matching TRBD1 (5 bases). V was trimmed by 4 bases and J by 4 bases, leaving 14 bases between them. Germline V gene lookup returns CDR1 SGDLS and CDR2 YYNGEE. The CDR3 is 15 amino acids.

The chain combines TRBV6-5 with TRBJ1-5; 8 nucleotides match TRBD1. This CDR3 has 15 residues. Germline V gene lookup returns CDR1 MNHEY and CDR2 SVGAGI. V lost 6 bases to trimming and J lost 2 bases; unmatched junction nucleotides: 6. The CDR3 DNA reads TGTGCCAGCAGCAAGGACAGGGCTGGCAATCAGCCCCAGCATTTT. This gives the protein CASSKDRAGNQPQHF.

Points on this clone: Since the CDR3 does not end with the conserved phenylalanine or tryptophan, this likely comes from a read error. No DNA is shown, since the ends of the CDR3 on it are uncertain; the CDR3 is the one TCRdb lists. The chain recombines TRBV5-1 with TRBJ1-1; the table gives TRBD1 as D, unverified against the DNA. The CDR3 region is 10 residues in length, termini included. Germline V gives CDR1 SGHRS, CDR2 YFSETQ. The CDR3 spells CATTPPGACE.

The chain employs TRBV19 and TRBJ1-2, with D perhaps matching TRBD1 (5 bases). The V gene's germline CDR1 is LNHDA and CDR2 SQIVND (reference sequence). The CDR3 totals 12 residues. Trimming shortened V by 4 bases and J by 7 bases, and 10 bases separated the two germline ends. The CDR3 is CASSTTGFGYTF. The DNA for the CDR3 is TGTGCCAGTAGTACAACAGGCTTTGGCTACACCTTC.

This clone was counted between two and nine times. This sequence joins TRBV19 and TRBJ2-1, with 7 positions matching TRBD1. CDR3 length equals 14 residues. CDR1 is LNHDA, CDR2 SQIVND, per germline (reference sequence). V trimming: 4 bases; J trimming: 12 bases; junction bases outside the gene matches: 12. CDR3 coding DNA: TGTGCCAGTAGTACCACCGGGACAGTGAGTTCGCAGTTCTTC. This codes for CASSTTGTVSSQFF.

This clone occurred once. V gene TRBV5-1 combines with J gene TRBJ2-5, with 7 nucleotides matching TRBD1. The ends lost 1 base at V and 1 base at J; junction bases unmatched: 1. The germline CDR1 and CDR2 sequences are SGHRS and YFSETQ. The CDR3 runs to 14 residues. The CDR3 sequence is CASSLWDSQETQYF. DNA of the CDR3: TGCGCCAGCAGCTTGTGGGACAGCCAAGAGACCCAGTACTTC.

The CDR3 nucleotides are TGTGCCAGCAGTGAACAGGGGGAAAGCAATCAGCCCCAGCATTTT. Translating gives CASSEQGESNQPQHF. V usage is TRBV6-1 and J usage is TRBJ1-5, with 7 positions matching TRBD1. The germline CDR1 and CDR2 sequences are MNHNS and SASEGT. There are 15 residues in the CDR3. The J segment lost 1 base and the V segment lost 2 bases, leaving 2 bases of the junction unmatched.

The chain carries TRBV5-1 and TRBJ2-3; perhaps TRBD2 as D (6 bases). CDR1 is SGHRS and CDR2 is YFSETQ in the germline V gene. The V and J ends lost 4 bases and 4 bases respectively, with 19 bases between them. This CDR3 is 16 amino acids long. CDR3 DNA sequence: TGCGCCAGCAGCATGGGGGGACTCACCCGCGCAGATACGCAGTATTTT. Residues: CASSMGGLTRADTQYF.

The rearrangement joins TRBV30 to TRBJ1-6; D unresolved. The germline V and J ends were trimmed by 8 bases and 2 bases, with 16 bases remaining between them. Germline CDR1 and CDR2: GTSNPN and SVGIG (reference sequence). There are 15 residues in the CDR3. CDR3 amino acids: CAGADQHTYNSPLHF. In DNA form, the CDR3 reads TGTGCCGGAGCGGACCAACATACCTATAATTCACCCCTCCACTTT.

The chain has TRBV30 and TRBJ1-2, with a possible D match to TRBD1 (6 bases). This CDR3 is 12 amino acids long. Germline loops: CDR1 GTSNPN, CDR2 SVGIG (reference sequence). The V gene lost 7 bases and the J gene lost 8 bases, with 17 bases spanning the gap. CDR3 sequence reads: CASRAGAGGYTF. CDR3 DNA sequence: TGTGCCTCGAGGGCGGGGGCGGGAGGCTACACCTTC.

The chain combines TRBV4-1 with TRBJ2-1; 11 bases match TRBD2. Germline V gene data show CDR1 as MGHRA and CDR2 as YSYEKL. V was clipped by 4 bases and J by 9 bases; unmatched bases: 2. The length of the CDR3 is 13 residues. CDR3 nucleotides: TGCGCCAGCAGCCCTACTAGCGGGGGTGAGCAGTTCTTC. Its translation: CASSPTSGGEQFF.

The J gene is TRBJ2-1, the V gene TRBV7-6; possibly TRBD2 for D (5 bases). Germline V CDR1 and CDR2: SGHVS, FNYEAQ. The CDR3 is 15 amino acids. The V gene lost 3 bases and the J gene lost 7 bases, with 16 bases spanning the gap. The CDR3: CASSFIFAGGNEQFF. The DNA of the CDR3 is TGTGCCAGCAGCTTTATTTTTGCGGGCGGTAATGAGCAGTTCTTC.

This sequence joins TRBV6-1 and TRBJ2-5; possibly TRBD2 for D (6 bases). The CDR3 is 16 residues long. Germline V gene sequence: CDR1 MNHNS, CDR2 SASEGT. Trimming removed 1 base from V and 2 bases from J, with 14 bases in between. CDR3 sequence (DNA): TGTGCCAGCAGTGAAGGGCAGGGCGGAGGGCAAGAGACCCAGTACTTC. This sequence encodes CASSEGQGGGQETQYF.

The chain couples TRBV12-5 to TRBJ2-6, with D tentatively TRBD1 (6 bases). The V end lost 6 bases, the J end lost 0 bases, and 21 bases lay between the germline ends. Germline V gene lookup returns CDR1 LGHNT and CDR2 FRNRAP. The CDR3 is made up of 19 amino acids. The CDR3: CASGRQATLLISGANVLTF. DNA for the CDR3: TGTGCTAGTGGACGACAGGCAACTCTATTGATCTCTGGGGCCAACGTCCTGACTTTC.

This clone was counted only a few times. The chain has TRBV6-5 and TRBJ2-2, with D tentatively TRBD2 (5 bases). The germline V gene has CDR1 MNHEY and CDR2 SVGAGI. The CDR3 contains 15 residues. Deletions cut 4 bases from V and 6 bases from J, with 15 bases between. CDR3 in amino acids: CASSSMDFSPGELFF. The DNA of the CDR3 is TGTGCCAGCAGTTCCATGGACTTCTCCCCCGGGGAGCTGTTTTTT.